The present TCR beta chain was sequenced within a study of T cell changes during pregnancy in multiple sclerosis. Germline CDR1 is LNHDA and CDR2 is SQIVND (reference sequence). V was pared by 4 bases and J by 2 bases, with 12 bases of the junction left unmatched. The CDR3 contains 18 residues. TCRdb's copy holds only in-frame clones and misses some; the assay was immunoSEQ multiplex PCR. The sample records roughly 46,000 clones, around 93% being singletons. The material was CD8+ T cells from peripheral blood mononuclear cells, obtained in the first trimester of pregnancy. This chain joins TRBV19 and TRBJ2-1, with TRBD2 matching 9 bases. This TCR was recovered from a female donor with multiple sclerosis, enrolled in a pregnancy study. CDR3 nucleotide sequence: TGTGCCAGTAGTAGGGGGACTAGCAGGACCATAACCTACAATGAGCAGTTCTTC. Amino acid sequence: CASSRGTSRTITYNEQFF.